Shown below are 24 T cell receptor beta chains from a single sample sequenced in a study of vaccination effects on CD4 cells after COVID-19. Following culture for roughly 10 days, CD4+ T cells were isolated. What these receptors recognize is not known. Method: immunoSEQ multiplex PCR; TCRdb's copy keeps in-frame clones and lacks some. The data show 65,000 to 80,000 clones, roughly 80% seen once. The material sequenced was CD4+ T cells from PBMCs cultured without peptide, taken before COVID-19 vaccination. The receptors come from a human donor who received a COVID-19 vaccine.

The rearrangement joins TRBV10-2 to TRBJ1-3, with D perhaps matching TRBD1 (5 bases). CDR1 and CDR2 (germline): WSHSY, SAAADI. The V and J ends lost 4 bases and 0 bases respectively, with 13 bases between them. This CDR3 region has 16 residues. CDR3 residues: CASSGADTGSGNTIYF. CDR3 nucleotide sequence: TGCGCCAGCAGTGGGGCTGACACAGGCTCTGGAAACACCATATATTTT.

The chain couples TRBV2 to TRBJ1-2; D is ambiguous. There are 13 residues in the CDR3. Germline CDR1 reads SNHLY; CDR2 reads FYNNEI. Trimming took 0 bases from V and 7 from J, leaving 9 bases between them. The DNA for the CDR3 is TGTGCCAGCAGTGAAGCGAAGACTGGTGGCTACACCTTC. Protein product: CASSEAKTGGYTF. Combining the CDR3 with reference TRBV2 and TRBJ1-2 gives the whole variable domain EPEVTQTPSHQVTQMGQEVILRCVPISNHLYFYWYRQILGQKVEFLVSFYNNEISEKSEIFDDQFSVERPDGSNFTLKIRSTKLEDSAMYFCASSEAKTGGYTFGSGTRLTVV.

This chain links TRBV6-6 with TRBJ1-5, with TRBD1 identical over 7 bases. J was trimmed by 5 bases and V by 6 bases; bases with no gene match: 4. This CDR3 region has 13 residues. CDR1 and CDR2 (germline): MNHNY, SVGAGI (reference sequence). CDR3 in amino acids: CASSQDRDQPQHF. CDR3 DNA: TGTGCCAGCAGCCAAGACAGGGATCAGCCCCAGCATTTT.

The genes are TRBV19 and TRBJ1-1, with D maybe TRBD1 (5 bases). The germline V gene encodes CDR1 LNHDA and CDR2 SQIVND (reference sequence). V was clipped by 3 bases and J by 4 bases, with 12 bases between them. The CDR3 extends over 14 amino acids. CDR3 in amino acids: CASSISGPGTEAFF. The CDR3 bases are TGTGCCAGTAGTATCTCGGGGCCTGGCACTGAAGCTTTCTTT.

The CDR3 spells CASSYSPGSAGELFF. CDR3 DNA sequence: TGTGCCAGCAGTTACTCACCAGGGTCCGCCGGGGAGCTGTTTTTT. V and J are TRBV6-2 or TRBV6-3 and TRBJ2-2, with D possibly matching TRBD1 (5 bases). The CDR3 is 15 amino acids. V shed 0 bases and J shed 6 bases, with 11 bases lying between them. Germline lookup yields CDR1 MNHEY and CDR2 SVGEGT.

V gene TRBV4-1 combines with J gene TRBJ2-6; possible D gene TRBD2, 6 bases. This CDR3 comprises 18 residues. CDR1 is MGHRA and CDR2 is YSYEKL in the germline V gene. V lost 6 bases and J 3 bases, leaving 21 bases between the germline ends. CDR3 bases: TGCGCCAGCAGTCGGGGAGGCCTGGTGGTCTTTGGGGCCAACGTCCTGACTTTC. Protein: CASSRGGLVVFGANVLTF.

This clone has a handful of counts. The chain has TRBV7-3 and TRBJ2-7, with D perhaps TRBD1 (6 bases). Germline V gene sequence: CDR1 SGHTA, CDR2 FQGTGA. The CDR3 length is 15 residues. Between the trimmed V and J ends, which lost 1 base and 3 bases, there was a span of 13 bases. The CDR3 protein is CASSLRTDLDYEQYV. CDR3 DNA: TGTGCCAGCAGCTTAAGGACAGACCTAGACTACGAGCAGTACGTC.

The chain uses TRBV6-5 and TRBJ1-2; 8 bases are a match to TRBD1. The CDR3 consists of 14 residues. Per the germline V gene, CDR1 is MNHEY and CDR2 is SVGAGI. After removal of 6 bases from V and 0 bases from J, the junction contained 3 bases not matched to a gene. The DNA for the CDR3 is TGTGCCAGCAGCGGGACAGGCTCTAACTATGGCTACACCTTC. It encodes CASSGTGSNYGYTF.

The chain combines TRBV6-5 with TRBJ2-2; TRBD2 matches 9 bases. V was clipped by 0 bases and J by 5 bases; unmatched bases: 4. CDR3 length equals 16 residues. Germline CDR1 MNHEY, CDR2 SVGAGI. The DNA for the CDR3 is TGTGCCAGCAGTTACTCGGCGGGGGGGGGTACCGGGGAGCTGTTTTTT. It encodes CASSYSAGGGTGELFF.

This chain connects TRBV6-5 to TRBJ2-7; 7 nucleotides match TRBD2. In germline, CDR1 is MNHEY, CDR2 SVGAGI. The CDR3 is 11 amino acids. Losses at the gene ends were 8 bases for V and 6 bases for J; bases not matched to a gene: 4. The CDR3 region has the DNA TGTGCCAGCCGGGGGGACCCCGAGCAGTACGTC. It encodes CASRGDPEQYV.

The V call is TRBV2, the J call TRBJ1-5; D remains unclear. The V and J ends lost 2 bases and 0 bases respectively, with 5 bases between them. CDR3 length: 14 residues. Germline loops: CDR1 SNHLY, CDR2 FYNNEI. The CDR3 bases are TGTGCCAGCAGTGAAATCTTTAGCAATCAGCCCCAGCATTTT. Translated: CASSEIFSNQPQHF.

V usage is TRBV11-2 and J usage is TRBJ2-7, with D perhaps TRBD1 (6 bases). There are 13 residues in the CDR3. Germline assignment: CDR1 SGHAT and CDR2 FQNNGV. V was trimmed by 5 bases and J by 1 base, leaving 9 bases between them. The CDR3 DNA follows: TGTGCCAGCAGCCCGGGACATTCCTACGAGCAGTACGTC. Its protein product is CASSPGHSYEQYV.

The chain has TRBV6-2 or TRBV6-3 and TRBJ1-3; D perhaps matches TRBD1 (5 bases). Germline assignment: CDR1 MNHEY and CDR2 SVGEGT. This CDR3 comprises 14 residues. The V end was cut by 3 bases, the J end by 1 base, with 7 bases between. This chain's CDR3 is CASSYGGSGNTIYF. CDR3 nucleotides: TGTGCCAGCAGTTATGGGGGGTCTGGAAACACCATATATTTT.

V is TRBV7-3 and J is TRBJ2-5; D may correspond to TRBD1 or TRBD2 (6 bases each). CDR1 is SGHTA, CDR2 FQGTGA, per germline. The CDR3 contains 17 residues. Trimming took off 5 bases at V and 4 bases at J, with 23 bases between the two ends. The CDR3: CASSPQGGPSSTETQYF. DNA of the CDR3: TGTGCCAGCAGCCCTCAAGGGGGGCCCTCTAGTACAGAGACCCAGTACTTC. The full variable domain, completed using reference TRBV7-3 and TRBJ2-5, is GAGVSQTPSNKVTEKGKYVELRCDPISGHTALYWYRQSLGQGPEFLIYFQGTGAADDSGLPNDRFFAVRPEGSVSTLKIQRTERGDSAVYLCASSPQGGPSSTETQYFGPGTRLLVL.

A few counts support this clone. One end of the junction is discordant with germline, which a read error may explain. V usage is TRBV6-1 and J usage is TRBJ1-4; no clear D gene. The CDR3 sequence is 15 residues long. CDR1 MNHNS and CDR2 SASEGT come from the germline V gene. CDR3 loop: CASSESVTAKEKLFF. As DNA, the CDR3 is TGTGCCAGCAGTGAATCAGTTACAGCTAAGGAAAAACTGTTTTTT.

The chain couples TRBV29-1 to TRBJ2-1; TRBD2 might be the D (6 bases). CDR1 is SQVTM, CDR2 ANQGSEA, per germline. Trimming shortened V by 2 bases and J by 6 bases, and 14 bases separated the two germline ends. The CDR3 spans 14 residues. The CDR3 is CSVERAMGGNEQFF. For the CDR3, the DNA is TGCAGCGTTGAACGGGCTATGGGGGGCAATGAGCAGTTCTTC.

The V and J genes are TRBV18 and TRBJ1-4, with D possibly matching TRBD1 (5 bases). The germline V and J ends were trimmed by 4 bases and 2 bases, with 14 bases remaining between them. This CDR3 spans 16 amino acids. Looked up from germline, CDR1 is KGHSH and CDR2 is LQKENI. This CDR3 is CASSLSQGSTNEKLFF. The CDR3 nucleotides read TGTGCCAGCTCACTGTCCCAGGGTTCGACTAATGAAAAACTGTTTTTT.

The chain is built from TRBV25-1 and TRBJ2-4; D is perhaps TRBD2 (6 bases). Trimming removed 3 bases from V and 0 bases from J, with 15 bases in between. Germline values: CDR1 MGHDK, CDR2 SYGVNS. This CDR3 has 17 amino acids. The CDR3 region has the DNA TGTGCCAGCAGTGACCTCGGTCAGGGACTAGCCAAAAACATTCAGTACTTC. Its protein product is CASSDLGQGLAKNIQYF.

The gene calls are TRBV30 and TRBJ2-1; D not certain. The CDR3 consists of 12 residues. CDR1 and CDR2 from the germline V gene are GTSNPN and SVGIG (reference sequence). V was clipped by 0 bases and J by 9 bases, with 9 bases between them. DNA for the CDR3: TGTGCCTGGAGTGTTTGGGAAACTGAGCAGTTCTTC. Protein sequence: CAWSVWETEQFF.

This clone has only one observation. This chain uses TRBV5-5 with TRBJ2-7; possibly TRBD1 for D (5 bases). Germline loops: CDR1 SGHKS, CDR2 YYEKEE (reference sequence). The CDR3 contains 16 residues. CDR3 in DNA: TGTGCCAGCAGCAGTTCGTCAGGGATCCTCTCCCACGAGCAGTACGTC. Translated: CASSSSSGILSHEQYV.

The J gene is TRBJ2-7, the V gene TRBV6-2 or TRBV6-3, with D possibly TRBD1 on 5 matching bases. This CDR3 is built from 15 residues. V was shortened by 5 bases and J by 4 bases, with 18 bases between the two germline ends. Germline V gives CDR1 MNHEY, CDR2 SVGEGT. The CDR3 loop is CASSLGKGVRYEQYV. The DNA of the CDR3 is TGTGCCAGCAGTCTAGGAAAAGGGGTTCGTTACGAGCAGTACGTC.

The chain links TRBV15 to TRBJ2-7, with 9 bases that match TRBD2. The CDR3 is 15 amino acids. V was pared by 1 base and J by 2 bases, with 3 bases of the junction left unmatched. Germline assignment: CDR1 LNHNV and CDR2 YYDKDF (reference sequence). CDR3 region: CATSRAAGGTYEQYV. The CDR3, as DNA: TGTGCCACCAGCAGAGCAGCGGGGGGTACCTACGAGCAGTACGTC.

The rearrangement uses TRBV19 and TRBJ1-4, with D tentatively TRBD1 (5 bases). This CDR3 has 13 residues. CDR1 is LNHDA and CDR2 is SQIVND in the germline V gene (reference sequence). Trimming cost V 3 bases and J 8 bases, with 10 bases left between them. CDR3 loop: CASSIGAREKLFF. The DNA of the CDR3 is TGTGCCAGTAGTATCGGGGCGAGGGAAAAACTGTTTTTT.

This chain links TRBV6-5 with TRBJ1-3, with TRBD1 as a possible D gene (6 bases). Germline V CDR1 and CDR2: MNHEY, SVGAGI. There are 16 residues in the CDR3. V was clipped by 2 bases and J by 1 base, with 12 bases between them. The CDR3 DNA follows: TGTGCCAGCAGTTACCAGGGGTTAGGGTCTGGAAACACCATATATTTT. It translates to CASSYQGLGSGNTIYF.